The 24 T cell receptor beta chains reported below all come from one sample, sequenced in a study of technical replicates of blood from four donors. Sequenced by immunoSEQ multiplex PCR; TCRdb stores in-frame clones only, minus some. Here the sample spans tens of thousands of clones, 96% being singletons. What was sequenced was T cells isolated from PBMCs. These receptors were taken from a human donor in good health.

The rearrangement uses TRBV4-2 and TRBJ2-3, with a possible D match to TRBD2 (6 bases). Trimming stripped 0 bases from V and 4 bases from J, with 11 bases between. The CDR3 is made up of 15 amino acids. Germline-derived CDR1 and CDR2 are LGHNA and YNFKEQ. DNA of the CDR3: TGTGCCAGCAGCCAAGATGTACTAGCCTCAGATACGCAGTATTTT. Encoded protein: CASSQDVLASDTQYF.

This clone was recorded once. J is TRBJ2-7 and V is TRBV7-3; 8 positions agree with TRBD2. The CDR3 contains 14 residues. CDR1 SGHTA and CDR2 FQGTGA come from the germline V gene. J lost 5 bases, V lost 5 bases, and 8 bases had no gene match. CDR3 protein: CASSSGGGAHEQYF. Here the CDR3 DNA reads TGTGCCAGCAGCAGCGGGGGAGGGGCGCACGAGCAGTACTTC.

This chain links TRBV20-1 with TRBJ1-1, with D perhaps matching TRBD1 (5 bases). V lost 6 bases to trimming and J lost 7 bases, with 12 bases between them. Germline V CDR1 and CDR2: DFQATT, SNEGSKA (reference sequence). This CDR3 spans 11 amino acids. The CDR3 sequence: CSALDRSEAFF. In DNA form, the CDR3 reads TGCAGTGCCCTTGACAGAAGTGAAGCTTTCTTT.

The V call is TRBV28, the J call TRBJ2-7, with 8 bases matching TRBD2. The V and J ends lost 2 bases and 5 bases, in that order; junction bases with no gene match: 2. CDR3 length: 13 amino acids. Germline lookup yields CDR1 MDHEN and CDR2 SYDVKM. For the CDR3, the DNA is TGTGCCAGCAGTTTAAACGGGAGGGACGAGCAGTACTTC. Protein product: CASSLNGRDEQYF.

The chain links TRBV9 to TRBJ1-1; D unresolved. Germline CDR1 SGDLS, CDR2 YYNGEE. The CDR3 has 13 amino acids. Between the trimmed V and J ends, which lost 0 bases and 0 bases, there was a span of 3 bases. The chain's CDR3 is CASSVAVNTEAFF. In nucleotides, the CDR3 is TGTGCCAGCAGCGTAGCGGTGAACACTGAAGCTTTCTTT. The variable domain in full, completed from reference TRBV9 and TRBJ1-1, reads DSGVTQTPKHLITATGQRVTLRCSPRSGDLSVYWYQQSLDQGLQFLIQYYNGEERAKGNILERFSAQQFPDLHSELNLSSLELGDSALYFCASSVAVNTEAFFGQGTRLTVV.

The V and J genes are TRBV11-3 and TRBJ2-3, with D possibly TRBD2 on 6 matching bases. Germline V gene data show CDR1 as SGHNT and CDR2 as YENEEA. The CDR3 covers 15 residues. V was cut by 6 bases and J by 1 base, with 14 bases left in between. The CDR3 is CASRIGLSGTDTQYF. The CDR3 DNA sequence: TGTGCCAGCAGGATTGGACTATCGGGCACAGATACGCAGTATTTT.

The chain has TRBV2 and TRBJ2-3; the D is unclear. V was pared by 1 base and J by 4 bases, with 24 bases between. The length of the CDR3 is 19 residues. Germline-derived CDR1 and CDR2 are SNHLY and FYNNEI. As DNA, the CDR3 is TGTGCCAGCAGTGAAGTTTTTGGTTTTCCTGAGGAAGAGGCAGATACGCAGTATTTT. Amino acids: CASSEVFGFPEEEADTQYF.

This chain connects TRBV11-2 to TRBJ1-3; maybe TRBD1 (6 bases). Trimming removed 4 bases from V and 4 bases from J, with 11 bases in between. The CDR3 sequence is 14 residues long. CDR1 SGHAT and CDR2 FQNNGV come from the germline V gene. The CDR3 region is CASSYRVEGNTIYF. The DNA for the CDR3 is TGTGCCAGCAGCTACAGGGTAGAGGGAAACACCATATATTTT.

The chain carries TRBV7-6 and TRBJ2-3; TRBD2 agrees at 14 bases. The ends lost 3 bases at V and 1 base at J; junction bases unmatched: 6. Germline-derived CDR1 and CDR2 are SGHVS and FNYEAQ. This CDR3 spans 18 amino acids. The CDR3 coding sequence is TGTGCCAGCAGCTTGACTAGCGGGAGGGAAAAGGGCACAGATACGCAGTATTTT. This encodes CASSLTSGREKGTDTQYF.

The chain links TRBV27 to TRBJ2-1; D is ambiguous. Germline lookup yields CDR1 MNHEY and CDR2 SMNVEV (reference sequence). The V gene lost 5 bases and the J gene lost 2 bases, with 4 bases spanning the gap. The CDR3 sequence is 12 residues long. The CDR3: CASSPAYNEQFF. The CDR3 region has the DNA TGTGCCAGCAGTCCCGCCTACAATGAGCAGTTCTTC.

The V call is TRBV7-2, the J call TRBJ1-3; D is undetermined. The CDR3 runs to 15 residues. V was clipped by 0 bases and J by 4 bases, with 10 bases between them. Germline assignment: CDR1 SGHTA and CDR2 FQGNSA. DNA for the CDR3: TGTGCCAGCAGCTTAGCGCCCGGGTCCGGAAACACCATATATTTT. It codes for CASSLAPGSGNTIYF.

This rearrangement joins TRBV11-2 to TRBJ2-1; 7 bases match TRBD2. CDR1 is SGHAT and CDR2 is FQNNGV in the germline V gene. This CDR3 comprises 15 residues. J was trimmed by 0 bases and V by 3 bases; bases with no gene match: 2. The CDR3 reads CASSFGRLSYNEQFF. The CDR3 DNA sequence: TGTGCCAGCAGCTTCGGGAGGCTCTCCTACAATGAGCAGTTCTTC. Combining the CDR3 with reference TRBV11-2 and TRBJ2-1 gives the whole variable domain EAGVAQSPRYKIIEKRQSVAFWCNPISGHATLYWYQQILGQGPKLLIQFQNNGVVDDSQLPKDRFSAERLKGVDSTLKIQPAKLEDSAVYLCASSFGRLSYNEQFFGPGTRLTVL.

The V and J genes are TRBV9 and TRBJ2-7; D call uncertain. This CDR3 has 14 residues. V was cut by 0 bases and J by 1 base, with 8 bases left in between. The germline V gene encodes CDR1 SGDLS and CDR2 YYNGEE. CDR3 amino acids: CASSVGDLSYEQYF. The CDR3 nucleotides read TGTGCCAGCAGCGTAGGTGACTTGTCCTACGAGCAGTACTTC.

The J gene is TRBJ2-2, the V gene TRBV7-3, with D maybe TRBD2 (6 bases). This CDR3 is 14 amino acids long. Germline CDR1 reads SGHTA; CDR2 reads FQGTGA. Trimming shortened V by 1 base and J by 5 bases, and 8 bases separated the two germline ends. The CDR3 nucleotides are TGTGCCAGCAGCTTAAGGGGGAGGACCGGGGAGCTGTTTTTT. Translating gives CASSLRGRTGELFF.

V gene TRBV15 combines with J gene TRBJ1-5; the match to TRBD1 covers 10 bases. Germline CDR1 LNHNV, CDR2 YYDKDF (reference sequence). The length of the CDR3 is 13 residues. V gave up 6 bases and J gave up 11 bases; unmatched junction bases: 7. CDR3: CATRRQGATAQHF. The CDR3 DNA sequence: TGTGCCACCAGGAGACAGGGGGCCACGGCCCAGCATTTT.

V and J are TRBV7-9 and TRBJ2-5; 7 bases agree with TRBD1. V lost 2 bases, J lost 1 base, and 4 bases stayed unmatched. The CDR3 totals 15 residues. Germline V gene lookup returns CDR1 SEHNR and CDR2 FQNEAQ (reference sequence). In DNA, the CDR3 is TGTGCCAGCAGCTTATCCGGGACAGCCCAAGAGACCCAGTACTTC. Its translation is CASSLSGTAQETQYF.

The gene calls are TRBV27 and TRBJ2-5; 8 bases are a match to TRBD1. Unmatched junction bases numbered 7, after V lost 5 bases and J lost 5 bases. Per the germline V gene, CDR1 is MNHEY and CDR2 is SMNVEV (reference sequence). This CDR3 has 14 residues. The chain's CDR3 is CASSPQGARETQYF. In DNA form, the CDR3 reads TGTGCCAGCAGTCCTCAGGGGGCGAGGGAGACCCAGTACTTC.

The CDR3 nucleotides are TGTGCCAGCAGCTTAAGAGGGGGCCTCCAATCGTGGGAGACCCAGTACTTC. This encodes CASSLRGGLQSWETQYF. The chain couples TRBV7-6 to TRBJ2-5, with TRBD1 matching over 7 bases. Losses at the gene ends were 2 bases for V and 5 bases for J; bases not matched to a gene: 14. CDR1 and CDR2 (germline): SGHVS, FNYEAQ. There are 17 residues in the CDR3. The whole variable domain, filled in from reference TRBV7-6 and TRBJ2-5, reads GAGVSQSPRYKVTKRGQDVALRCDPISGHVSLYWYRQALGQGPEFLTYFNYEAQQDKSGLPNDRFSAERPEGSISTLTIQRTEQRDSAMYRCASSLRGGLQSWETQYFGPGTRLLVL.

The CDR3 DNA reads TGTGCCAGCAGCGCCAGGGAGGGGAGCATAGGGCCCCAGTACTTC. Translating it yields CASSAREGSIGPQYF. The gene calls are TRBV9 and TRBJ2-5; 7 bases agree with TRBD2. The V and J ends lost 3 bases and 9 bases, in that order; junction bases with no gene match: 14. This CDR3 region has 15 residues. CDR1 and CDR2 from the germline V gene are SGDLS and YYNGEE.

The rearrangement uses TRBV29-1 and TRBJ2-1, with 9 nucleotides matching TRBD2. CDR3 size: 13 residues. Germline loops: CDR1 SQVTM, CDR2 ANQGSEA. The J segment lost 4 bases and the V segment lost 6 bases, leaving 4 bases of the junction unmatched. CDR3 protein: CSVGSGSYNEQFF. For the CDR3, the DNA is TGCAGCGTAGGTAGCGGGAGTTACAATGAGCAGTTCTTC.

The rearrangement uses TRBV30 and TRBJ2-1, with D possibly being TRBD2 (5 bases). Trimming cost V 3 bases and J 2 bases, with 11 bases left between them. In germline, CDR1 is GTSNPN, CDR2 SVGIG (reference sequence). This CDR3 region has 14 residues. The CDR3 spells CAWRKGVAYNEQFF. The CDR3 coding sequence is TGTGCCTGGAGGAAGGGAGTGGCCTACAATGAGCAGTTCTTC.

The rearrangement joins TRBV9 to TRBJ1-2; 7 bases map to TRBD1. The CDR3 sequence is 15 residues long. Germline CDR1 is SGDLS and CDR2 is YYNGEE. V lost 4 bases to trimming and J lost 4 bases; unmatched junction nucleotides: 10. The CDR3 DNA is TGTGCCAGCAGCCCCCGGGACAGTCTCTCCTATGGCTACACCTTC. It yields the protein CASSPRDSLSYGYTF.

The gene calls are TRBV11-2 and TRBJ2-1, with D possibly being TRBD2 (5 bases). Trimming removed 2 bases at V and 8 bases at J, with 13 bases between. The germline CDR1 and CDR2 sequences are SGHAT and FQNNGV. CDR3 length: 14 residues. The CDR3 loop reads CASSLFLARDEQFF. CDR3 bases: TGTGCCAGCAGCTTATTCCTAGCTCGCGATGAGCAGTTCTTC. Full variable domain (missing parts from reference TRBV11-2 and TRBJ2-1): EAGVAQSPRYKIIEKRQSVAFWCNPISGHATLYWYQQILGQGPKLLIQFQNNGVVDDSQLPKDRFSAERLKGVDSTLKIQPAKLEDSAVYLCASSLFLARDEQFFGPGTRLTVL.

This chain uses TRBV7-2 with TRBJ1-1, with 7 bases lining up with TRBD1. CDR1 is SGHTA and CDR2 is FQGNSA in the germline V gene. Trimming cost V 1 base and J 1 base; bases outside gene matches: 12. The CDR3 sequence is 18 residues long. The DNA for the CDR3 is TGTGCCAGCAGCTTAGGTCTGTGGTTGGGACAGTCGAACACTGAAGCTTTCTTT. Translating gives CASSLGLWLGQSNTEAFF.